This T cell receptor (beta chain) was profiled in a study of T-cell reconstitution after alpha-beta-depleted transplantation in children. Study results and limitations: A year post-transplant, T-cell counts and diversity derived mostly from newly produced T cells. The origin of high day-60 TCRbeta diversity in some patients lay in surviving recipient T cells and thymic progenitors. Expanded clones from the graft, numbering several hundred, reportedly supplied alpha-beta T cells about two months after transplant.

Germline assignment: CDR1 KGHSH and CDR2 LQKENI. The CDR3 covers 18 residues. V was trimmed by 3 bases and J by 5 bases, leaving 23 bases between them. To note about this clonotype: The antigen is not known.

Unique molecular identifiers tagged the TCRbeta library. TCRdb independently ran MiXCR on the PCR reads; one entry per CDR3 protein. Among a few hundred thousand distinct CDR3 sequences listed, about 25% were seen once. Specimen: PBMCs, collected before TCRalphabeta/CD19-depleted stem cell transplant. The clonotype was recovered from a girl aged 2-10 years with Fanconi anemia, due to receive a stem cell transplant. This chain links TRBV18 with TRBJ2-1; D is undetermined. The CDR3 loop reads CASSPLILSVYPDNEQFF. CDR3 coding DNA: TGTGCCAGCTCACCCCTCATCCTAAGCGTTTACCCCGACAATGAGCAGTTCTTC.